This T cell receptor beta chain appears in the sequencing data of a study of cytomegalovirus exposure and HLA in healthy donors. Whole-study results and caveats: Among immune exposure information, only CMV serostatus was available.

The J segment lost 3 bases and the V segment lost 6 bases, leaving 2 bases of the junction unmatched. The CDR3 sequence is 14 residues long. The V gene's germline CDR1 is MGHRA and CDR2 YSYEKL. About this clone: What it recognizes is unknown.

This PCR relied on a set of 60 Vbeta primers and 13 Jbeta primers. Assay: immunoSEQ multiplex PCR; the TCRdb copy retains only in-frame clones and omits some. The sample table sets out about 77,000 clones. V usage is TRBV4-1 and J usage is TRBJ2-5; 12 nucleotides align to TRBD2. The sequenced sample consisted of PBMCs. This receptor was identified in a man aged 50 or older in good health and CMV-seropositive. CDR3 coding DNA: TGCGCCAGCAGTCGACTAGCGGGAGAAGAGACCCAGTACTTC. Protein sequence: CASSRLAGEETQYF.